The 3 T cell receptor beta chains below all came from one sample that was sequenced in a study of cytomegalovirus exposure and HLA in healthy donors. In the PCR, 60 Vbeta and 13 Jbeta primers were used. The repertoire was sequenced with immunoSEQ multiplex PCR; TCRdb's copy has only in-frame clones and lacks some. Its table records 65,000 to 90,000 clones. Sequenced input: PBMCs. The receptors derive from a female donor in good health and CMV-seropositive.

This chain uses TRBV28 with TRBJ2-1; 9 bases are a match to TRBD2. Trimming at V came to 3 bases and at J to 6 bases, leaving 24 bases not matched to a gene. CDR1 and CDR2 (germline): MDHEN, SYDVKM. The CDR3 consists of 21 residues. The CDR3 reads CASSFQSTGRRGGRALNEQFF. The CDR3 nucleotides read TGTGCCAGCAGTTTCCAATCGACAGGCCGCCGGGGCGGGAGGGCCCTCAATGAGCAGTTCTTC.

The V call is TRBV18, the J call TRBJ2-5, with D perhaps TRBD2 (5 bases). V was cut by 6 bases and J by 5 bases, with 13 bases left in between. Germline loops: CDR1 KGHSH, CDR2 LQKENI. The CDR3 has 13 residues. The CDR3 spells CASSLDFRETQYF. The CDR3 DNA reads as TGTGCCAGCTCCCTGGACTTCAGGGAGACCCAGTACTTC.

The J gene is TRBJ2-2, the V gene TRBV19, with 9 positions matching TRBD2. Looked up from germline, CDR1 is LNHDA and CDR2 is SQIVND (reference sequence). The V segment lost 9 bases and the J segment 3 bases; nucleotides outside the gene matches: 5. The CDR3 totals 14 residues. Here the CDR3 DNA reads TGTGCCAGCGTAGCGGGGGCCGACACCGGGGAGCTGTTTTTT. This codes for CASVAGADTGELFF.